This passage covers 20 T cell receptor beta chains from one sample sequenced in a study of CD8 T cells in Susac syndrome. An amount of RNA that ranged from about 0.45 to 1 ug was reverse transcribed with random hexamers. TCRdb recomputed calls from the immunoSEQ multiplex PCR reads with MiXCR, one row per CDR3 protein. The data show over 80,000 distinct CDR3 sequences, approximately 95% seen once. Material: CD8+ T cells from PBMCs. Every receptor here comes from a human donor with Susac syndrome.

The chain combines TRBV15 with TRBJ1-4; 11 nucleotides agree with TRBD1. V gave up 8 bases and J gave up 7 bases; unmatched junction bases: 9. The CDR3 sequence is 15 residues long. Germline V gene sequence: CDR1 LNHNV, CDR2 YYDKDF (reference sequence). CDR3 in DNA: TGTGCCACCGGCGGAGGGACAGGGGGTAGTGAAAAACTGTTTTTT. Translating gives CATGGGTGGSEKLFF.

The V and J genes are TRBV5-1 and TRBJ2-1, with 8 bases aligning to TRBD1. The CDR3 has 14 residues. The germline gives CDR1 SGHRS, CDR2 YFSETQ. The J segment lost 4 bases and the V segment lost 4 bases, leaving 4 bases of the junction unmatched. CDR3: CASSVTGDYNEQFF. The CDR3 DNA reads TGCGCCAGCAGCGTGACAGGGGATTACAATGAGCAGTTCTTC.

The chain couples TRBV2 to TRBJ2-7; 8 positions match TRBD1. V gave up 3 bases and J gave up 10 bases; unmatched junction bases: 8. In germline, CDR1 is SNHLY, CDR2 FYNNEI. This CDR3 region has 13 residues. The CDR3 reads CASSERDRGPQYF. CDR3 sequence (DNA): TGTGCCAGCAGTGAGCGCGACAGGGGACCTCAGTACTTC.

V gene TRBV29-1 combines with J gene TRBJ2-1, with D unclear. The CDR3 is 15 amino acids. Looked up from germline, CDR1 is SQVTM and CDR2 is ANQGSEA. The V end was cut by 7 bases, the J end by 0 bases, with 16 bases between. CDR3 sequence reads: CSADSPPGSYNEQFF. The DNA of the CDR3 is TGCAGCGCTGACTCACCACCGGGCTCCTACAATGAGCAGTTCTTC.

J is TRBJ1-1 and V is TRBV30; D may be TRBD1 (5 bases). V was trimmed by 1 base and J by 6 bases, leaving 9 bases between them. Looked up from germline, CDR1 is GTSNPN and CDR2 is SVGIG (reference sequence). The CDR3 loop spans 12 amino acids. Written as DNA, the CDR3 is TGTGCCTGGAGTGGGGGGGAGGCTGAAGCTTTCTTT. It codes for CAWSGGEAEAFF.

The CDR3: CASSQGDGGGNQPQHF. As DNA, the CDR3 is TGTGCCAGCAGCCAAGGGGACGGGGGGGGCAATCAGCCCCAGCATTTT. The chain recombines TRBV4-2 with TRBJ1-5; D may be TRBD1 (5 bases). Trimming cost V 1 base and J 2 bases, with 12 bases left between them. Germline V gene sequence: CDR1 LGHNA, CDR2 YNFKEQ. The CDR3 contains 16 residues.

Here the CDR3 reads CASSLLGGYNEQFF. The DNA for the CDR3 is TGTGCCAGCAGCCTCTTGGGTGGGTACAATGAGCAGTTCTTC. V is TRBV11-1 and J is TRBJ2-1; the D is unclear. V shed 5 bases and J shed 4 bases, with 12 bases lying between them. The CDR3 contains 14 residues. CDR1 is SGHAT, CDR2 FQDESV, per germline (reference sequence).

This chain connects TRBV27 to TRBJ2-7; TRBD2 aligns across 14 bases. Germline trimming cut 6 bases from V and 0 bases from J; bases unmatched to any gene: 10. The CDR3 has 18 amino acids. Germline V CDR1 and CDR2: MNHEY, SMNVEV (reference sequence). The CDR3 nucleotides read TGTGCCAGCAGCTTGTTCGGACTAGCGGGAGGATTCTCCTACGAGCAGTACTTC. Amino acids: CASSLFGLAGGFSYEQYF.

J is TRBJ2-5 and V is TRBV30; D is possibly TRBD2 (5 bases). Trimming took off 2 bases at V and 5 bases at J, with 15 bases between the two ends. The germline V gene has CDR1 GTSNPN and CDR2 SVGIG (reference sequence). The CDR3 contains 14 residues. For the CDR3, the DNA is TGTGCCTGGAGTACTCTAGAGGGCCGGGAGACCCAGTACTTC. It translates to CAWSTLEGRETQYF.

For this clonotype: A much larger clonotype is one base distant, so this may be a read error. This rearrangement joins TRBV4-3 to TRBJ1-1, with 8 bases lining up with TRBD1. The CDR3 sequence is 19 residues long. CDR1 and CDR2 from the germline V gene are LGHNA and YSLEER. Trimming took 0 bases from V and 1 from J; bases not matched to a gene: 13. CDR3 DNA sequence: TGCGCCAGCAGCCAAGATTTCCCCCTCGCAGGGGGCGGGAACACTGAAGCTTTCTTT. The encoded protein is CASSQDFPLAGGGNTEAFF.

The chain is built from TRBV30 and TRBJ2-6; the match to TRBD1 covers 7 bases. The CDR3 is 14 residues long. V dropped 5 bases and J dropped 4; count of bases not matched to a gene: 5. Germline V gene lookup returns CDR1 GTSNPN and CDR2 SVGIG (reference sequence). As DNA, the CDR3 is TGTGCCTGGGCGACAGGGACCGGGGCCAACGTCCTGACTTTC. Protein sequence: CAWATGTGANVLTF.

This clonotype appeared a single time. V and J are TRBV2 and TRBJ2-3; D may be TRBD1 (6 bases). The ends were cut back, 5 bases at V and 4 bases at J, with 7 bases in the middle. The CDR3 runs 12 residues. Germline assignment: CDR1 SNHLY and CDR2 FYNNEI. The CDR3 nucleotides are TGTGCCAGCAGTACAGGGCCAGATACGCAGTATTTT. Encoded protein: CASSTGPDTQYF.

This clonotype was recorded once. The chain combines TRBV7-2 with TRBJ2-1, with 7 positions matching TRBD2. Trimming at V came to 1 base and at J to 3 bases, leaving 3 bases not matched to a gene. The CDR3 extends over 15 amino acids. The germline V gene encodes CDR1 SGHTA and CDR2 FQGNSA. CDR3 in amino acids: CASSLGLASYNEQFF. The CDR3 bases are TGTGCCAGCAGCTTAGGACTAGCAAGCTACAATGAGCAGTTCTTC.

V and J are TRBV27 and TRBJ2-5; D possibly corresponds to TRBD2 (5 bases). Trimming took 2 bases from V and 2 from J, leaving 12 bases between them. The CDR3 covers 15 residues. CDR1 and CDR2 from the germline V gene are MNHEY and SMNVEV (reference sequence). As DNA, the CDR3 is TGTGCCAGCAGTTTAATTTCGGGGTTTCAAGAGACCCAGTACTTC. Encoded protein: CASSLISGFQETQYF.

This clonotype has a single count. J is TRBJ2-7 and V is TRBV4-3; maybe TRBD2 (6 bases). This CDR3 contains 15 residues. V lost 0 bases, J lost 0 bases, and 9 bases lay in between. Germline CDR1 and CDR2: LGHNA and YSLEER. Here the CDR3 reads CASSQDREASYEQYF. CDR3 coding DNA: TGCGCCAGCAGCCAAGACAGGGAGGCCTCCTACGAGCAGTACTTC.

The chain joins TRBV20-1 to TRBJ2-7, with D perhaps being TRBD1 or TRBD2 (5 bases each). Per germline, CDR1 DFQATT and CDR2 SNEGSKA (reference sequence). V lost 3 bases and J lost 0, with 9 bases in between. The CDR3 length is 13 residues. The CDR3 sequence: CSARGVGSYEQYF. DNA for the CDR3: TGCAGTGCTAGGGGGGTCGGCTCCTACGAGCAGTACTTC.

The genes are TRBV6-5 and TRBJ2-3; 9 bases match TRBD2. Germline-derived CDR1 and CDR2 are MNHEY and SVGAGI. Losses at the gene ends were 0 bases for V and 3 bases for J; bases not matched to a gene: 1. CDR3 size: 15 residues. CDR3 amino acids: CASSYSLAGTDTQYF. CDR3 nucleotides: TGTGCCAGCAGTTACTCGCTAGCGGGGACAGATACGCAGTATTTT.

The V call is TRBV20-1, the J call TRBJ1-2; D is perhaps TRBD1 (6 bases). V lost 1 base and J lost 2, with 14 bases in between. Germline V gene data show CDR1 as DFQATT and CDR2 as SNEGSKA (reference sequence). CDR3 length equals 15 residues. This chain's CDR3 is CSARAPQGFNYGYTF. DNA for the CDR3: TGCAGTGCTAGAGCCCCACAGGGCTTCAACTATGGCTACACCTTC.

The genes are TRBV12-3 or TRBV12-4 and TRBJ1-5, with 12 bases fitting TRBD1. There are 16 residues in the CDR3. After removal of 3 bases from V and 0 bases from J, the junction contained 0 bases not matched to a gene. For the CDR3, the DNA is TGTGCCAGCAGTTTGGGACAGGGGGCTAGCAATCAGCCCCAGCATTTT. As protein: CASSLGQGASNQPQHF.

The rearrangement links TRBV4-3 to TRBJ2-1, with TRBD1 matching 10 bases. Germline V gives CDR1 LGHNA, CDR2 YSLEER. The V gene end was trimmed by 5 bases and the J gene end by 4 bases; junction bases not matched to a gene: 5. The CDR3 runs 15 residues. This CDR3 is CASSYRQGAYNEQFF. CDR3 sequence (DNA): TGCGCCAGCAGCTATCGACAGGGGGCATACAATGAGCAGTTCTTC.